This note documents a single T cell receptor beta chain sequence. The ends were cut back, 1 base at V and 8 bases at J, with 18 bases in the middle. The germline V gene has CDR1 SGDLS and CDR2 YYNGEE. The CDR3 extends over 15 amino acids. Documented time point: neoterminal ileum biopsy at postoperative endoscopy, about 6 months after surgery. These data are taken from a study of T cell repertoires in ileal Crohn's disease. The overall study: Around 40% were active smokers at surgery; median disease duration was about 7.5 years. All patients had surgery for stricturing (61%) or penetrating (39%) disease. The M6 sample came from neoterminal ileum during colonoscopy after surgery.

The assay was immunoSEQ multiplex PCR, and TCRdb's table has in-frame clones only and misses some. The table shows 12,000 or so clones, with 70% to 90% occurring only once. Sequenced material: ileal tissue. The receptor comes from an adult with Crohn's disease. The genes are TRBV9 and TRBJ1-2; no clear D. The CDR3 sequence: CASSVQGSGVKGYTF. As DNA, the CDR3 is TGTGCCAGCAGCGTACAAGGGTCCGGGGTAAAGGGCTACACCTTC.